These T cell receptor beta chains were read from a single sample in a study of blood T cell repertoires in COVID-19. Clones were read by immunoSEQ multiplex PCR, and TCRdb kept only the in-frame ones, dropping some. The data show approximately 220,000 clones, about 87% seen once. The sequenced sample consisted of peripheral blood. The receptors stem from a man between 60 and 75 years old who had recovered from COVID-19. CDR3s include the opening cysteine and the closing phenylalanine or tryptophan. D genes are given only for firm matches. Size is omitted from some rows. Given values are once, few, many or a class for expanded clones.

CDR3 length	V gene	J gene	D gene	clone size	CDR3 DNA	CDR3 protein
15	TRBV4-1	TRBJ1-4	TRBD1	.	TGCGCCAGCAGCCAAGAACAGGGGGCGGTTGAAAAACTGTTTTTT	CASSQEQGAVEKLFF
11	TRBV30	TRBJ1-2	.	.	TGTGCCTGGAGTACGGGGAGAGGCTACACCTTC	CAWSTGRGYTF
17	TRBV3-1/TRBV3-2	TRBJ2-7	TRBD2	.	TGTGCCAGCAGCCAGGGACTAGCGGGAGCGGCTAGCTACGAGCAGTACTTC	CASSQGLAGAASYEQYF
15	TRBV7-3	TRBJ2-2	TRBD2	.	TGTGCCAGCAGCTTGATGGCTAGCGGGACCGGGGAGCTGTTTTTT	CASSLMASGTGELFF
13	TRBV5-6	TRBJ2-5	.	.	TGTGCCAGCAGCCGGGACTCGGGAGAGACCCAGTACTTC	CASSRDSGETQYF
14	TRBV11-1	TRBJ1-1	.	.	TGTGCCAGCAGCTACGACGGGTTTGCCACTGAAGCTTTCTTT	CASSYDGFATEAFF
15	TRBV9	TRBJ2-1	.	.	TGTGCCAGCAGCGCCACACAGGGATTGATTGGTGAGCAGCTCTTC	CASSATQGLIGEQLF
13	TRBV2	TRBJ2-1	TRBD2	once	TGTGCCAGCAACCAAAATAGCGGGATTGAGCAGTTCTTC	CASNQNSGIEQFF
13	TRBV6-5	TRBJ1-1	.	.	TGTGCCACCCAGCAGGCCTGGAACACTGAAGCTTTCTTT	CATQQAWNTEAFF
14	TRBV7-3	TRBJ2-5	.	.	TGTGCCAGCAGCCCGAGTCGATCCCAAGAGACCCAGTACTTC	CASSPSRSQETQYF
16	TRBV10-1	TRBJ2-3	.	once	TGCGCCAGCAGTGACGGGGGGCGGTACCCCTGGAGGAGGCAGTATTTT	CASSDGGRYPWRRQYF
14	TRBV5-1	TRBJ1-3	TRBD1	.	TGCGCCAGCAGGAGGACAGGGACTGGAAACACCATATATTTT	CASRRTGTGNTIYF
14	TRBV7-3	TRBJ2-5	TRBD2	.	TGTGCCAGCAGCTTAATGGGACTACAAGAGACCCAGTACTTC	CASSLMGLQETQYF
13	TRBV11-2	TRBJ1-2	.	.	TGTGCCAGCAGCCCTCAGGAAAACTATGGCTACACCTTC	CASSPQENYGYTF
13	TRBV12-3/TRBV12-4	TRBJ2-1	.	.	TGTGCCAGCAGTTTCGGGGTGGTCAATGAGCAGTTCTTC	CASSFGVVNEQFF
12	TRBV29-1	TRBJ1-1	.	.	TGCAGCGGCAATACTCCTCCGAGTCAAGCTTTCTTT	CSGNTPPSQAFF
16	TRBV5-1	TRBJ2-5	TRBD2	.	TGCGCCAGCAGCTGGGGGACTAGCGGATCACAAGAGACCCAGTACTTC	CASSWGTSGSQETQYF
22	TRBV3-1/TRBV3-2	TRBJ2-6	TRBD2	.	TGTGCCAGCAGCCGCAGCCCCGGACTAGCGGGAGGTGGTTCGTTTGGGGCCAACGTCCTGACTTTC	CASSRSPGLAGGGSFGANVLTF
17	TRBV5-5	TRBJ1-6	.	.	TGTGCCAGCAGCCCTAGGGAGTCACACGCTAATAATTCACCCCTCCACTTT	CASSPRESHANNSPLHF
16	TRBV7-2	TRBJ2-5	TRBD2	.	TGTGCCAGCAGCTTAGGCCCAGCGGGGCCTGGGGAGACCCAGTACTTC	CASSLGPAGPGETQYF
15	TRBV3-1/TRBV3-2	TRBJ2-2	TRBD2	once	TGTGCCGGGTTCCTAGCGGGGGGGCCTCCCGGGGAGCTGTTTTTT	CAGFLAGGPPGELFF
17	TRBV9	TRBJ1-6	.	.	TGTGCCAGCAGCGTAGATCCCCCAGGGCCATATAATTCACCCCTCCACTTT	CASSVDPPGPYNSPLHF
13	TRBV5-6	TRBJ1-1	.	.	TGTGCCAGCAGCCTTATAGCTAACACTGAAGCTTTCTTT	CASSLIANTEAFF
15	TRBV10-3	TRBJ1-1	.	once	TGTGCCACCCAATTTGACACCGCGCGCGACACTGAAGCTTTCTTT	CATQFDTARDTEAFF
15	TRBV18	TRBJ2-3	TRBD2	.	TGTGCCAGCTCACTTATAGCGGGAGGACACGATACGCAGTATTTT	CASSLIAGGHDTQYF
18	TRBV18	TRBJ2-2	TRBD1	once	TGTGCCAGCTCACCATATCCTTACCGGGACAGGGAGGATGAGGAGCTGTTTTTT	CASSPYPYRDREDEELFF
11	TRBV28	TRBJ2-1	.	.	TGTGCCAGCACTTCTAACAATGAGCAGTTCTTC	CASTSNNEQFF
13	TRBV6-5	TRBJ1-2	.	.	TGTGCCAGCAGAAAGGACAATCAGCATGGCTACACCTTC	CASRKDNQHGYTF
14	TRBV18	TRBJ2-3	.	.	TGTGCCAGCCGGGGCGGGGTTAGCACAGATACGCAGTATTTT	CASRGGVSTDTQYF
15	TRBV11-2	TRBJ2-1	TRBD2	.	TGTGCCAGCAGCACAGGACTAGCGGCCTACAATGAGCAGTTCTTC	CASSTGLAAYNEQFF
15	TRBV15	TRBJ2-3	TRBD2	.	TGTGCCACCAGCAGAGATCCCCTAGCGGGAGATACGCAGTATTTT	CATSRDPLAGDTQYF
13	TRBV6-5	TRBJ2-7	TRBD1	.	TGTGCCAGCAACCCGGGACAGGGGTACGAGCAGTACTTC	CASNPGQGYEQYF
14	TRBV5-1	TRBJ2-5	.	.	TGCGCCAGCAGCTCATCGACAGGTTGGGTGGCCCAGTACTTC	CASSSSTGWVAQYF
15	TRBV6-2/TRBV6-3	TRBJ1-6	.	once	TGTGCCAGCAGTTACTCCGGGGGAAGACGTTCACCCCTCCACTTT	CASSYSGGRRSPLHF
12	TRBV3-1/TRBV3-2	TRBJ2-7	.	.	TGTGCCAGCAGCCAAGATTCGAGGGAGCAGTACTTC	CASSQDSREQYF
15	TRBV5-8	TRBJ1-2	TRBD1	.	TGTGCCAGCAGCCACAGGGGGCCTCCCAACTATGGCTACACCTTC	CASSHRGPPNYGYTF
18	TRBV3-1/TRBV3-2	TRBJ2-6	TRBD1	.	TGTGCCAGCAGCCCAGTGGTGGGACAGACCTCTGGGGCCAACGTCCTGACTTTC	CASSPVVGQTSGANVLTF
12	TRBV5-8	TRBJ2-1	.	.	TGTGCCAGCAGTTTTGCGTGGAATGAGCAGTTCTTC	CASSFAWNEQFF
21	TRBV27	TRBJ1-2	TRBD1	.	TGTGCCAGCAGTTTATATCCCCCGTGGACAGGGACGGTTCCTGCTAACTATGGCTACACCTTC	CASSLYPPWTGTVPANYGYTF
12	TRBV6-7	TRBJ1-1	.	.	TGTGCCATCATCCAGGGGAGTCCGGGAGCTTTCTTT	CAIIQGSPGAFF
15	TRBV18	TRBJ2-3	TRBD1	.	TGTGCCAGCTCACGACAGGGTATGGGCACAGATACGCAGTATTTT	CASSRQGMGTDTQYF
13	TRBV5-1	TRBJ2-7	.	.	TGCGCCAGCAGCGACAGACAGATCTACGAGCAGTACTTC	CASSDRQIYEQYF
16	TRBV6-2/TRBV6-3	TRBJ1-6	.	.	TGTGCCAGCAGTTACCCGACCCCGGCGGGGATTCACCCCCTCCACTTT	CASSYPTPAGIHPLHF
14	TRBV5-8	TRBJ2-3	TRBD2	.	TGTGCCAGCAGACCGGGACTACCCTCGGATACGCAGTATTTT	CASRPGLPSDTQYF
15	TRBV5-1	TRBJ2-7	TRBD2	.	TGCGCCAGCAGCTTTGGACTAGCGGGGCCCTACGAGCAGTACTTC	CASSFGLAGPYEQYF
15	TRBV28	TRBJ1-1	TRBD1	.	TGTGCCAGCAGTCCTCCGGGACAGCTGAACACTGAAGCTTTCTTT	CASSPPGQLNTEAFF
14	TRBV7-2	TRBJ2-5	.	.	TGTGCCAGCGCCAGGGGGGCAAACCAAGAGACCCAGTACTTC	CASARGANQETQYF
16	TRBV9	TRBJ1-2	TRBD1	.	TGTGCCAGCAGTGCTGGTGGAAGGACAGGGGACTATGGCTACACCTTC	CASSAGGRTGDYGYTF
15	TRBV5-4	TRBJ2-3	.	.	TGTGCCAGCAGCCTCCCGGAGGGGGCGACAGATACGCAGTATTTT	CASSLPEGATDTQYF
16	TRBV5-6	TRBJ2-3	TRBD2	.	TGTGCCAGCAGCTTGCAGGCTAGCGGGGTTCAGGGTACGCAGTATTTT	CASSLQASGVQGTQYF
15	TRBV5-4	TRBJ2-3	TRBD2	.	TGTGCCAGCAGCTTGGAGCTAGCGGGGGTAGATACGCAGTATTTT	CASSLELAGVDTQYF
13	TRBV5-4	TRBJ2-1	.	.	TGTGCCAGCAGCTTGGTTGGGAGGAATGAGCAGTTCTTC	CASSLVGRNEQFF
17	TRBV15	TRBJ1-6	.	.	TGTGCCACCAGCAGAGGCGATCCGAGCTCCTATAATTCACCCCTCCACTTT	CATSRGDPSSYNSPLHF
14	TRBV7-3	TRBJ1-2	.	.	TGTGCCAGCAGTGCCGGGACAACGGCCTATGGCTACACCTTC	CASSAGTTAYGYTF
14	TRBV4-3	TRBJ2-7	TRBD1	.	TGCGCCAGCAGCCAAGAGGCAGGGGGTTACGAGCAGTACTTC	CASSQEAGGYEQYF
16	TRBV15	TRBJ1-2	TRBD1	.	TGTGCCACCAGCAGAGGCGGGACAGGGGTCAACTATGGCTACACCTTC	CATSRGGTGVNYGYTF
13	TRBV5-1	TRBJ2-3	.	.	TGCGCCAGCAGCTTGGGGGAGGTAGATACGCAGTATTTT	CASSLGEVDTQYF
17	TRBV5-6	TRBJ2-2	.	.	TGTGCCAGCAGCTTTCCCGACAGGATAGGTTTAGCCGGGGAGCTGTTTTTT	CASSFPDRIGLAGELFF
18	TRBV28	TRBJ2-2	TRBD2	few	TGTGCCAGCAGTCCCGCACGGGGACTAGCGGGAGTAGCCGGGGAGCTGTTTTTT	CASSPARGLAGVAGELFF